Only one count was recorded for the clone carrying this TCR beta chain. The target antigen is unknown. Pooling covered second doses at about 4 or about 12 weeks. Assay: immunoSEQ multiplex PCR; the TCRdb copy retains only in-frame clones and omits some. The sample yields around 110,000 clones, 90% seen once. This sample was included in a study of T cell responses to AZD1222 COVID-19 vaccine. Study-wide results and limits: Among AZD1222 vaccinees, only 5 to 7 were seropositive at baseline. Regions left unmutated in variants are reportedly the target of nearly half of spike-specific TCRs.

V gave up 9 bases and J gave up 8 bases, with 14 bases separating them. There are 12 residues in the CDR3. The sequence derives from an adult who received the AZD1222 COVID-19 vaccine. The specimen comprised peripheral blood, sampled 28 days after the second AZD1222 dose. The rearrangement uses TRBV12-3 or TRBV12-4 and TRBJ2-1, with D possibly TRBD1 on 5 matching bases. The CDR3 spells CARNRWGDEQFF. The CDR3, as DNA: TGTGCCAGGAATAGATGGGGCGATGAGCAGTTCTTC.